The entry below gives a single T cell receptor beta chain sequence along with its context. Measured with immunoSEQ multiplex PCR; TCRdb has only the in-frame clones, and not every one. The table lists 30,000 to 45,000 clones, about 81% of them singletons. This specimen comes from a study of blood T cell repertoires in COVID-19. Trimming took 7 bases from V and 4 from J, leaving 21 bases between them. The germline CDR1 and CDR2 sequences are SGHDT and YYEEEE. The CDR3 consists of 16 residues. This receptor was identified in a human donor in a cohort sampled during active or convalescent COVID-19. The donor label of this sample is uncertain. The source material was peripheral blood. J is TRBJ1-5 and V is TRBV5-6; possibly TRBD1 for D (6 bases). The CDR3 here is CASSLQTGQQNQPQHF. The DNA for the CDR3 is TGTGCCAGCTCCCTTCAGACCGGACAGCAGAATCAGCCCCAGCATTTT.